The 9 T cell receptor beta chains in this list originate from one sample, sequenced in a study of blood T cell repertoires in COVID-19. Here immunoSEQ multiplex PCR was the method, and the copy in TCRdb shows in-frame clones only, minus some. Among approximately 190,000 clones listed, 75% to 90% were seen once. Sequencing input: peripheral blood. The receptors come from a woman in her thirties or forties with acute or convalescent COVID-19.

The rearrangement links TRBV15 to TRBJ1-5; D is perhaps TRBD1 (5 bases). The V gene's germline CDR1 is LNHNV and CDR2 YYDKDF (reference sequence). The ends were cut back, 6 bases at V and 0 bases at J, with 12 bases in the middle. The CDR3 is 15 residues long. Here the CDR3 reads CATSSITGSNQPQHF. The CDR3 coding sequence is TGTGCCACCAGTTCGATAACAGGTAGCAATCAGCCCCAGCATTTT.

The rearrangement uses TRBV6-1 and TRBJ1-5, with a possible D match to TRBD1 (6 bases). The CDR3 loop spans 16 amino acids. The V and J ends lost 0 bases and 0 bases respectively, with 9 bases between them. From germline, CDR1 is MNHNS and CDR2 SASEGT. The CDR3 loop is CASSEARTVSNQPQHF. As DNA, the CDR3 is TGTGCCAGCAGTGAAGCGAGGACAGTTAGCAATCAGCCCCAGCATTTT.

The gene calls are TRBV29-1 and TRBJ2-3, with D perhaps matching TRBD1 (5 bases). CDR1 is SQVTM and CDR2 is ANQGSEA in the germline V gene. V was shortened by 7 bases and J by 6 bases, with 11 bases between the two germline ends. This CDR3 spans 11 amino acids. The CDR3 sequence: CSAARQDTQYF. In DNA, the CDR3 is TGCAGCGCGGCAAGACAGGATACGCAGTATTTT.

The chain couples TRBV6-6 to TRBJ2-4, with 8 positions matching TRBD2. There are 15 residues in the CDR3. Germline V CDR1 and CDR2: MNHNY, SVGAGI (reference sequence). The J segment lost 3 bases and the V segment lost 7 bases, leaving 8 bases of the junction unmatched. CDR3 loop: CASNEAGEFKNIQYF. The CDR3, as DNA: TGTGCCAGCAACGAAGCGGGGGAATTCAAAAACATTCAGTACTTC.

This chain connects TRBV4-1 to TRBJ1-2; TRBD1 matches 7 bases. With V trimmed by 2 bases and J by 3 bases, 6 bases remained unmatched. The germline CDR1 and CDR2 sequences are MGHRA and YSYEKL. This CDR3 contains 15 residues. Written as DNA, the CDR3 is TGCGCCAGCAGCCAACCCGACAGGGTTGACTATGGCTACACCTTC. Translating gives CASSQPDRVDYGYTF.

The chain couples TRBV15 to TRBJ1-3; D not resolved. V was shortened by 4 bases and J by 3 bases, with 7 bases between the two germline ends. The CDR3 has 13 amino acids. CDR1 and CDR2 from the germline V gene are LNHNV and YYDKDF (reference sequence). The CDR3 loop reads CATSTLVGNTIYF. For the CDR3, the DNA is TGTGCCACCAGCACACTAGTTGGAAACACCATATATTTT.

J is TRBJ1-2 and V is TRBV7-2; TRBD1 might be the D (5 bases). Germline V gene sequence: CDR1 SGHTA, CDR2 FQGNSA. The length of the CDR3 is 14 residues. The ends were cut back, 0 bases at V and 6 bases at J, with 11 bases in the middle. CDR3 nucleotide sequence: TGTGCCAGCAGCTTAGCGCGGCAGGGCCATGGCTACACCTTC. Encoded protein: CASSLARQGHGYTF.

This sequence joins TRBV4-2 and TRBJ1-2, with D possibly TRBD1 on 5 matching bases. The CDR3 covers 13 residues. Germline loops: CDR1 LGHNA, CDR2 YNFKEQ. Between the trimmed V and J ends, which lost 7 bases and 2 bases, there was a span of 11 bases. The CDR3: CASTLGVNYGYTF. DNA for the CDR3: TGTGCCAGCACCCTAGGGGTGAACTATGGCTACACCTTC.

The chain has TRBV5-6 and TRBJ1-4; TRBD1 matches at 7 bases. Germline CDR1 is SGHDT and CDR2 is YYEEEE. The CDR3 sequence is 14 residues long. V lost 8 bases, J lost 8 bases, and 12 bases stayed unmatched. DNA for the CDR3: TGTGCCAGTAATTCGCGGGACAGAGGCGAAAAACTGTTTTTT. It translates to CASNSRDRGEKLFF.